The entry below gives a single T cell receptor beta chain sequence along with its context. The sample is drawn from a study of cytomegalovirus exposure and HLA in healthy donors. PCR involved 60 Vbeta and 13 Jbeta primers. Measured with immunoSEQ multiplex PCR; TCRdb has only the in-frame clones, and not every one. The profile shows roughly 200,000 clones, 60% to 85% of them singletons. The CDR3 has 13 residues. Germline-derived CDR1 and CDR2 are SGHRS and YFSETQ. Trimming removed 5 bases at V and 6 bases at J, with 12 bases between. This chain connects TRBV5-1 to TRBJ2-1; D might be TRBD2 (5 bases). This receptor was identified in a man in his forties in good health and CMV-seronegative. Sequencing input: PBMCs. In nucleotides, the CDR3 is TGCGCCAGCAGGCGGGTAGTCTCCAATGAGCAGTTCTTC. Its protein is CASRRVVSNEQFF.